This T cell receptor (beta chain) was observed in a study of identical twins. Study outcomes and limitations: Twin sharing of out-of-frame TCR alpha was underestimated by models in monozygotic pairs. In cord blood, abundant beta clonotypes had fewer insertions; memory showed no trend.

Germline V gene lookup returns CDR1 DFQATT and CDR2 SNEGSKA (reference sequence). Trimming cost V 5 bases and J 7 bases; bases outside gene matches: 4. This CDR3 is built from 12 residues. Note on this clonotype: Its antigen remains unknown.

TCRdb analysed the 5' RACE reads with MiXCR anew, one entry per CDR3 protein. The sample lists about 900,000 distinct CDR3 sequences; about 12% were seen once. These data were also filed under a second study, of yellow fever vaccine responses in identical twins.

The genes are TRBV20-1 and TRBJ2-2; 7 nucleotides agree with TRBD2. The origin of this receptor is a woman younger than 35 in good health. The sequencing sample was made of PBMCs. CDR3 in DNA: TGCAGTGCTGGGCGGGAGTTCGGGGAGCTGTTTTTT. This encodes CSAGREFGELFF.